The 8 T cell receptor beta chains in this list originate from one sample, sequenced in a study of regulatory T cells in long-lasting Graves disease. Investigators prepared the TCR beta libraries by applying iRepertoire HTBI primers and Arm-PCR of CDR3 regions. TCRdb re-called the multiplex PCR reads with MiXCR, one entry per CDR3 protein. This table has around 400,000 distinct CDR3 sequences, about a quarter appearing once. Time point of the sample: persistent/refractory GD, antithyroid drugs over 5 years with positive TRAb. PBMCs provided the RNA from which the TCR library was made. The sample consisted of peripheral blood mononuclear cells (PBMCs), taken when the disease was refractory, from a patient treated with antithyroid drugs. These receptors originate from a female donor with Graves disease.

This clonotype was counted ten times or more. This chain uses TRBV11-2 with TRBJ2-5, with D possibly being TRBD2 (6 bases). The CDR3 contains 15 residues. V lost 8 bases and J 5 bases, leaving 21 bases between the germline ends. Germline values: CDR1 SGHAT, CDR2 FQNNGV. CDR3 sequence reads: CASGESGSGRETQYF. The CDR3 region has the DNA TGTGCCAGCGGAGAGAGCGGGTCCGGTCGGGAGACCCAGTACTTC.

This clonotype was seen ten or more times. This chain joins TRBV20-1 and TRBJ2-7; a weak D match, TRBD1 (5 bases). There are 12 residues in the CDR3. V dropped 4 bases and J dropped 3 bases, with 10 bases sitting between them. Looked up from germline, CDR1 is DFQATT and CDR2 is SNEGSKA (reference sequence). CDR3 protein: CSATPDSYEQYF. The CDR3 DNA is TGCAGTGCTACTCCCGACAGCTACGAGCAGTACTTC.

V usage is TRBV5-6 and J usage is TRBJ2-5; D may be TRBD1 (5 bases). Per germline, CDR1 SGHDT and CDR2 YYEEEE. V was clipped by 2 bases and J by 2 bases, with 22 bases between them. The CDR3 is made up of 18 amino acids. In DNA form, the CDR3 reads TGTGCCAGCAGCTTAGGGGCAATAACTGGGCGCCCACAAGAGACCCAGTACTTC. It encodes CASSLGAITGRPQETQYF.

There are a few counts of this clonotype. The V and J genes are TRBV9 and TRBJ2-5; the D is unclear. The CDR3 is made up of 13 amino acids. Germline V gene lookup returns CDR1 SGDLS and CDR2 YYNGEE. V lost 4 bases, J lost 5 bases, and 12 bases lay in between. CDR3 in amino acids: CASSFDGEETQYF. As DNA, the CDR3 is TGTGCCAGCAGCTTTGACGGCGAGGAGACCCAGTACTTC.

The chain links TRBV11-2 to TRBJ2-5; a possible D gene is TRBD2 (5 bases). The CDR3 extends over 17 amino acids. Germline V gene lookup returns CDR1 SGHAT and CDR2 FQNNGV. Trimming pared 5 bases from V and 4 bases from J, leaving 23 bases between. The CDR3 here is CASSQEVGVLIRETQYF. Written as DNA, the CDR3 is TGTGCCAGCAGCCAAGAGGTCGGGGTTCTAATACGAGAGACCCAGTACTTC.

The V call is TRBV6-1, the J call TRBJ2-3, with D uncertain. V lost 7 bases and J 1 base, leaving 3 bases between the germline ends. The germline V gene has CDR1 MNHNS and CDR2 SASEGT. The CDR3 totals 11 residues. CDR3 sequence (DNA): TGTGCCAGCAAGGGCACAGATACGCAGTATTTT. Translating it yields CASKGTDTQYF.

Ten or more counts support this clonotype. The chain recombines TRBV10-3 with TRBJ1-1; D is undetermined. The CDR3 is 14 amino acids. The germline gives CDR1 ENHRY, CDR2 SYGVKD. V was clipped by 3 bases and J by 2 bases, with 10 bases between them. The DNA for the CDR3 is TGTGCCATCAGTGACCGGGATACCAACACTGAAGCTTTCTTT. Translation gives CAISDRDTNTEAFF.

The chain couples TRBV30 to TRBJ1-4; D gene unclear. CDR3 length: 14 amino acids. The germline CDR1 and CDR2 sequences are GTSNPN and SVGIG (reference sequence). Trimming removed 0 bases at V and 8 bases at J, with 13 bases between. As DNA, the CDR3 is TGTGCCTGGAGTGTACAAGGGAGTGGGGAAAAACTGTTTTTT. Its translation: CAWSVQGSGEKLFF. The full variable domain, rest sourced from reference TRBV30 and TRBJ1-4, is SQTIHQWPATLVQPVGSPLSLECTVEGTSNPNLYWYRQAAGRGLQLLFYSVGIGQISSEVPQNLSASRPQDRQFILSSKKLLLSDSGFYLCAWSVQGSGEKLFFGSGTQLSVL.